The 2 T cell receptor beta chains listed next were all sequenced from one sample in a study of Graves' ophthalmopathy and Graves' hyperthyroidism. As the template, RNA transcripts were used to amplify TCR beta CDR3 regions. The authors performed first-round RT-PCR with HTBI primers and then a second-round multiplex PCR. MiXCR, run by TCRdb on the multiplex PCR reads, gives a single entry per CDR3 protein. In the table there are 900,000 to 1,200,000 distinct CDR3 sequences, 36% of which are singletons. The sample comprised peripheral blood or thyroid tissue (not recorded which). These receptor sequences come from an adult man with Graves' hyperthyroidism.

The chain is built from TRBV19 and TRBJ1-5; D gene uncertain. The V gene lost 7 bases and the J gene lost 3 bases, with 10 bases spanning the gap. Germline CDR1 LNHDA, CDR2 SQIVND (reference sequence). The CDR3 runs 13 residues. The CDR3 coding sequence is TGTGCCAGTAATCCGGGGTTCAATCAGCCCCAGCATTTT. Protein product: CASNPGFNQPQHF.

This clonotype came up a few times. V gene TRBV14 combines with J gene TRBJ2-7, with D perhaps TRBD2 (5 bases). This CDR3 has 14 amino acids. V shed 8 bases and J shed 1 base, with 15 bases lying between them. Germline CDR1 SGHDN, CDR2 FVKESK. The CDR3 nucleotides read TGTGCCAGCGGAATTATGGGGAGATCCTACGAGCAGTACTTC. Translation: CASGIMGRSYEQYF.